This T cell receptor (beta chain) stems from a study of cytomegalovirus exposure and HLA in healthy donors. Study in general: Of about 390 genotyped donors, roughly 80% grouped in the Caucasian-associated ancestry cluster. General study results and limits: Reports indicated that the classifier achieved high specificity and sensitivity in diagnosing cytomegalovirus status. When a later analysis compared HLA-associated TCR beta chains with equally common others, the HLA-associated chains turned out to be more clonally expanded and to have lower generation probabilities. Presence/absence analysis assumed near-uniform sequencing depth across donors.

J lost 3 bases, V lost 3 bases, and 1 base had no gene match. This CDR3 is built from 13 residues. CDR1 and CDR2 from the germline V gene are PRHDT and FYEKMQ (reference sequence). Regarding this clone: Its antigen remains unknown.

PCR involved 60 Vbeta and 13 Jbeta primers. Profiling relied on immunoSEQ multiplex PCR, and the TCRdb table lists in-frame clones only, not all of them. The sample holds more than 140,000 clones, approximately 80% seen once. This sequence joins TRBV13 and TRBJ1-2, with 7 bases aligning to TRBD1. Sequenced material: PBMCs. The TCR originated in a man aged 25 to 40 in good health and CMV-seropositive. CDR3 bases: TGTGCCAGCAGCTTGCAGGGGGACTATGGCTACACCTTC. Translation: CASSLQGDYGYTF. The variable domain in full, with the rest retrieved from reference TRBV13 and TRBJ1-2, is AAGVIQSPRHLIKEKRETATLKCYPIPRHDTVYWYQQGPGQDPQFLISFYEKMQSDKGSIPDRFSAQQFSDYHSELNMSSLELGDSALYFCASSLQGDYGYTFGSGTRLTVV.